This TCR beta chain was identified during a study of blood T cell repertoires in COVID-19. Study in general: The samples span acute and convalescent COVID-19 from the United States, Italy and Spain. PBMCs, B-cell-depleted T cells, or T cells were the source of the cDNA or gDNA that made up the material.

Sequencing was performed with immunoSEQ multiplex PCR; in TCRdb, only in-frame clones are kept and a portion is missing. The sample lists about 39,000 clones, roughly 85% occurring once. There are 16 residues in the CDR3. Trimming left V 6 bases short and J 4 bases short, with 24 bases between. Germline V lookup: CDR1 SQVTM, CDR2 ANQGSEA. Sequencing was performed on peripheral blood. The rearrangement joins TRBV29-1 to TRBJ1-2; perhaps TRBD1 as D (6 bases). This TCR derives from a human donor in a cohort sampled during active COVID-19. The chain's CDR3 is CSVENPKGQTFYGYTF. The CDR3 region has the DNA TGCAGCGTCGAAAATCCCAAAGGACAGACCTTCTATGGCTACACCTTC.